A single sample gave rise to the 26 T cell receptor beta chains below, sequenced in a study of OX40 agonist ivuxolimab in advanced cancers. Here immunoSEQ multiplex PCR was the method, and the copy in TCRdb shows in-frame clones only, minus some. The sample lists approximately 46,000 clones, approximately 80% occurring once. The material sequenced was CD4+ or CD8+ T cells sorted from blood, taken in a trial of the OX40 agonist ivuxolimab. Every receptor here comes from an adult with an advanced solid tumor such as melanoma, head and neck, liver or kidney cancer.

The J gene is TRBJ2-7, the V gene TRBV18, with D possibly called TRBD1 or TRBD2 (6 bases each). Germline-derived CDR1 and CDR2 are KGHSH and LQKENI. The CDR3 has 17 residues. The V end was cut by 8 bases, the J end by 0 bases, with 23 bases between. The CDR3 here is CASSSPPGGSHSYEQYF. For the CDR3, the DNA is TGTGCCAGCAGCTCCCCTCCCGGGGGCTCCCACTCCTACGAGCAGTACTTC.

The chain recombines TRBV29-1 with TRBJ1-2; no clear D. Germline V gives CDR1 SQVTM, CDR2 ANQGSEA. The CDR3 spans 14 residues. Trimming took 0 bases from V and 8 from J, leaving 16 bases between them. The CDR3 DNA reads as TGCAGCGTTGAAGATCGCGAGGGTAGGCGCGGCTACACCTTC. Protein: CSVEDREGRRGYTF.

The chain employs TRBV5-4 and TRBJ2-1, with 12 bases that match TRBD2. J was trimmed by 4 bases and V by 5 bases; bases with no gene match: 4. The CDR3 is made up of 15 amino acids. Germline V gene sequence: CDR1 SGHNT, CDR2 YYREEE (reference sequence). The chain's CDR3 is CASRPTSGGYNEQFF. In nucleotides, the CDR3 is TGTGCCAGCAGACCGACTAGCGGGGGTTACAATGAGCAGTTCTTC.

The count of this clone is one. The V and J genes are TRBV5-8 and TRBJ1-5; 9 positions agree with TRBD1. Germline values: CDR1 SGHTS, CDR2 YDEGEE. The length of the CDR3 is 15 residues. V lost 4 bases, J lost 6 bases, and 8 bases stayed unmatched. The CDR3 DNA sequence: TGTGCCAGCAGCCCCCGGACAGGGGAGGGTCAGCCCCAGCATTTT. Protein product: CASSPRTGEGQPQHF.

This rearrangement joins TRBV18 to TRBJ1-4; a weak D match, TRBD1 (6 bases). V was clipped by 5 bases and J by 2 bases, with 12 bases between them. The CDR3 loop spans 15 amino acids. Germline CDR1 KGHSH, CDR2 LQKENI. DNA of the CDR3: TGTGCCAGCTCAACCCGGACAGAGACTAATGAAAAACTGTTTTTT. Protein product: CASSTRTETNEKLFF.

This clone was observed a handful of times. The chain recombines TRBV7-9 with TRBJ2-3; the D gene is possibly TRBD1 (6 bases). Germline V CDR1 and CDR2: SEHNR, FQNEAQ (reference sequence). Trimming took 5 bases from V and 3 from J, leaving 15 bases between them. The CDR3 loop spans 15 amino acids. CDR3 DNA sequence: TGTGCCAGCAGCCCTAAAGGGGGATTGACAGATACGCAGTATTTT. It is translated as CASSPKGGLTDTQYF.

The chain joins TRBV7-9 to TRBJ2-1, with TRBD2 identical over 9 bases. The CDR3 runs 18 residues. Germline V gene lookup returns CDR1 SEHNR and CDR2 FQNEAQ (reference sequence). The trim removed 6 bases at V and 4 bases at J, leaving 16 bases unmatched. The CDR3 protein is CASRPGLAVRLEYNEQFF. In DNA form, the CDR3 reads TGTGCCAGCAGACCGGGACTAGCTGTTCGGCTGGAATACAATGAGCAGTTCTTC.

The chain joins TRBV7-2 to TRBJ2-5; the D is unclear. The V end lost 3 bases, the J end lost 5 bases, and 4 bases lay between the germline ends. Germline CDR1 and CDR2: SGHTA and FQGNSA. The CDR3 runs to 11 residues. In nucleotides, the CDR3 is TGTGCCAGCAGCTTTGGGGAGACCCAGTACTTC. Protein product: CASSFGETQYF.

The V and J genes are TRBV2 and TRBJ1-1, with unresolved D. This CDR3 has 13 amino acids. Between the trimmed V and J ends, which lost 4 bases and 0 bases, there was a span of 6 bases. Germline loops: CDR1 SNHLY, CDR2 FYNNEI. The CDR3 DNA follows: TGTGCCAGCAGTGCAGGATTGAACACTGAAGCTTTCTTT. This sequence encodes CASSAGLNTEAFF.

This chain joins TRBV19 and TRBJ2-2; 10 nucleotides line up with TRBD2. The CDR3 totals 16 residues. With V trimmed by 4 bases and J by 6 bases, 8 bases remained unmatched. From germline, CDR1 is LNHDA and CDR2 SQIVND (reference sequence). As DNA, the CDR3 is TGTGCCAGTAGTACACCGGGACTAGCGTATTCCGGGGAGCTGTTTTTT. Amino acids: CASSTPGLAYSGELFF.

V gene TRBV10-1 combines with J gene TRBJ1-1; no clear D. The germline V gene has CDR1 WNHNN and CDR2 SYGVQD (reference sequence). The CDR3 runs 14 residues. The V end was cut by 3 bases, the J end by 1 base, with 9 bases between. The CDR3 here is CASSDGGQNTEAFF. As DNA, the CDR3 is TGCGCCAGCAGTGATGGAGGGCAGAACACTGAAGCTTTCTTT.

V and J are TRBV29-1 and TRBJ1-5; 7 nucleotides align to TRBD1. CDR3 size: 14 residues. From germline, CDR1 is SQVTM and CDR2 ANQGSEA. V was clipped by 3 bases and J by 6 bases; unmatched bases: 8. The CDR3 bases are TGCAGCGTTGACGGCGACAGGGTCGGTCAGCCCCAGCATTTT. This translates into CSVDGDRVGQPQHF. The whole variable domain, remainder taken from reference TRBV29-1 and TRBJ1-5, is SAVISQKPSRDICQRGTSLTIQCQVDSQVTMMFWYRQQPGQSLTLIATANQGSEATYESGFVIDKFPISRPNLTFSTLTVSNMSPEDSSIYLCSVDGDRVGQPQHFGDGTRLSIL.

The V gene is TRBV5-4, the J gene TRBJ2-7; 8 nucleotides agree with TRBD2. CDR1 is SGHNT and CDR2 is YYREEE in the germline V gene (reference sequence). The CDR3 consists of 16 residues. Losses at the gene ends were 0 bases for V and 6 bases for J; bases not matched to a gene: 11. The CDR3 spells CASSLARSDSGGEQYF. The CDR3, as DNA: TGTGCCAGCAGCTTGGCCCGCTCGGACAGCGGGGGCGAGCAGTACTTC.

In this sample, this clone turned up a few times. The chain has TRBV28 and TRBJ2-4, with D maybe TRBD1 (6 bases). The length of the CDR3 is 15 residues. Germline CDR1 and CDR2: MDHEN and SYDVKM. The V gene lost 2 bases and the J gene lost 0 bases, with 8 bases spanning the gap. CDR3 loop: CASSLGGLAKNIQYF. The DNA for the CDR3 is TGTGCCAGCAGTTTAGGGGGCCTAGCCAAAAACATTCAGTACTTC.

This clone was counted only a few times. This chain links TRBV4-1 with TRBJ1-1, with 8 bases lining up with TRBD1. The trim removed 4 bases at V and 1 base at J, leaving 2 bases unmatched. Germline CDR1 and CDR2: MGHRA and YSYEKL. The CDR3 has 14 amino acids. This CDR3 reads CASSPGQANTEAFF. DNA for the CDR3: TGCGCCAGCAGCCCGGGACAGGCGAACACTGAAGCTTTCTTT.

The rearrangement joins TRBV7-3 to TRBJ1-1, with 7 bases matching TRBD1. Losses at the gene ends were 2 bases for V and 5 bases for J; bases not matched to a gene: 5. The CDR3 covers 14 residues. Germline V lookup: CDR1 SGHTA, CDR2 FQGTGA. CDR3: CASSLQPGGTEAFF. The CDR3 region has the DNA TGTGCCAGCAGCTTACAGCCAGGGGGAACTGAAGCTTTCTTT.

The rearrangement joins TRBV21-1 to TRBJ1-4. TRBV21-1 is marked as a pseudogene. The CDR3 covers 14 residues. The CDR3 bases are TGTGCCAGCAGCAAGATGGGGGCGGGGGAAAAACTGTTTTTT. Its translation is CASSKMGAGEKLFF.

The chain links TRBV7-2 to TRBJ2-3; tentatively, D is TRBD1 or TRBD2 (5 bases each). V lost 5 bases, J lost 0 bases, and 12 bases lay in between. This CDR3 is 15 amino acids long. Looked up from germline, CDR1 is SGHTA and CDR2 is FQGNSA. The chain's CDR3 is CASSRWDESTDTQYF. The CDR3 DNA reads TGTGCCAGCAGCCGATGGGACGAAAGCACAGATACGCAGTATTTT. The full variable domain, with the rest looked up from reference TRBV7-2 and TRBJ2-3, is GAGVSQSPSNKVTEKGKDVELRCDPISGHTALYWYRQSLGQGLEFLIYFQGNSAPDKSGLPSDRFSAERTGGSVSTLTIQRTQQEDSAVYLCASSRWDESTDTQYFGPGTRLTVL.

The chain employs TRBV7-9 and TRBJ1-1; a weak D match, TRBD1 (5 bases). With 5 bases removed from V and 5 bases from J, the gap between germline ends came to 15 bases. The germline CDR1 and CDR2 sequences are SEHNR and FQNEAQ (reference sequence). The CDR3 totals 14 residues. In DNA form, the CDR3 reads TGTGCCAGCAGCGTCAGTGGGCGGGGGACTGAAGCTTTCTTT. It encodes CASSVSGRGTEAFF.

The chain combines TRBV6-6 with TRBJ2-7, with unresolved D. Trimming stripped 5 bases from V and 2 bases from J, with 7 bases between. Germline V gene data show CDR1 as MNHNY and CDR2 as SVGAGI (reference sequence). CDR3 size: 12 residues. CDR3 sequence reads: CASSPDPYEQYF. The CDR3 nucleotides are TGTGCCAGCAGTCCGGACCCCTACGAGCAGTACTTC.

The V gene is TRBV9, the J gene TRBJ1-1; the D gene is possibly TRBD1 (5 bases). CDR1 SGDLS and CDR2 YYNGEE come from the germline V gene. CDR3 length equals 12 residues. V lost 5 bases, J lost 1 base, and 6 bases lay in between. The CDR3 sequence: CASSTGNTEAFF. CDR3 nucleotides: TGTGCCAGCAGTACAGGGAACACTGAAGCTTTCTTT.

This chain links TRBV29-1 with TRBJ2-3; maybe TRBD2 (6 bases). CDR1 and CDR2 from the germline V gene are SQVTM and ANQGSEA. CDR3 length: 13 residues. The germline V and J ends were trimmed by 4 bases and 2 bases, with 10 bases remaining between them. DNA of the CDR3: TGCAGCGTTGGAACGGGGGTCACAGATACGCAGTATTTT. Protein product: CSVGTGVTDTQYF.

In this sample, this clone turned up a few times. Written as DNA, the CDR3 is TGTGCCAGCAGTTTGCCCCCCCCTACAGGGGCGGTGGATGGCTACACCTTC. It encodes CASSLPPPTGAVDGYTF. The V and J genes are TRBV28 and TRBJ1-2, with 7 bases matching TRBD1. The V and J ends lost 3 bases and 6 bases, in that order; junction bases with no gene match: 16. Germline V lookup: CDR1 MDHEN, CDR2 SYDVKM. The CDR3 is made up of 17 amino acids.

The CDR3 sequence is CAISESDRYNEQFF. As DNA, the CDR3 is TGTGCCATCAGTGAGTCCGACAGGTACAATGAGCAGTTCTTC. This chain connects TRBV10-3 to TRBJ2-1, with D possibly TRBD1 on 6 matching bases. The V end was cut by 0 bases, the J end by 4 bases, with 7 bases between. The CDR3 consists of 14 residues. CDR1 is ENHRY, CDR2 SYGVKD, per germline.

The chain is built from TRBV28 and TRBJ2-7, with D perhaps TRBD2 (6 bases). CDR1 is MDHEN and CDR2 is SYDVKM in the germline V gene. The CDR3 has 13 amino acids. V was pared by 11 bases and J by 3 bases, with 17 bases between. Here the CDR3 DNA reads TGTGCCGCGACCGGGAGTACCCGCTACGAGCAGTACTTC. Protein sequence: CAATGSTRYEQYF.

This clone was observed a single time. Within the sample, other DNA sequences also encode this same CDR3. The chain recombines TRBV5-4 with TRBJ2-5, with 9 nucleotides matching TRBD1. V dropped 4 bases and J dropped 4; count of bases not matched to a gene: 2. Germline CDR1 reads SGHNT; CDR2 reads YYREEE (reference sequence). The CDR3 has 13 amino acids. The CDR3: CASSPGQGETQYF. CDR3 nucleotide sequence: TGTGCCAGCAGCCCGGGACAGGGAGAGACCCAGTACTTC.